This T cell receptor (beta chain) appears in the sequencing data of a study of cytomegalovirus exposure and HLA in healthy donors. Findings and limits, study-wide: About 87% or about 30% of the time was how often most TCR beta V segments were productive, according to an earlier analysis. Later on, analysis showed that most CMV-associated TCR beta chains appeared to be HLA-restricted. V- and J-gene trimming of TCR beta was linked (in a later analysis) to a missense DCLRE1C variant.

Trimming cost V 3 bases and J 7 bases, with 13 bases left between them. CDR1 and CDR2 (germline): MDHEN, SYDVKM. This CDR3 is built from 14 residues. On this clone itself: Its target is not known.

Primers included in the PCR were 60 Vbeta and 13 Jbeta primers. Profiled with immunoSEQ multiplex PCR; TCRdb holds only in-frame clones, not every one. The sample holds 110,000 to 150,000 clones, about four fifths seen once. This chain connects TRBV28 to TRBJ2-1, with D tentatively TRBD2 (5 bases). Sequenced input: PBMCs. The receptor comes from a middle-aged man in good health and CMV-seronegative. The CDR3 here is CASSLGGSSNEQFF. In nucleotides, the CDR3 is TGTGCCAGCAGTTTGGGCGGGTCTAGTAATGAGCAGTTCTTC.